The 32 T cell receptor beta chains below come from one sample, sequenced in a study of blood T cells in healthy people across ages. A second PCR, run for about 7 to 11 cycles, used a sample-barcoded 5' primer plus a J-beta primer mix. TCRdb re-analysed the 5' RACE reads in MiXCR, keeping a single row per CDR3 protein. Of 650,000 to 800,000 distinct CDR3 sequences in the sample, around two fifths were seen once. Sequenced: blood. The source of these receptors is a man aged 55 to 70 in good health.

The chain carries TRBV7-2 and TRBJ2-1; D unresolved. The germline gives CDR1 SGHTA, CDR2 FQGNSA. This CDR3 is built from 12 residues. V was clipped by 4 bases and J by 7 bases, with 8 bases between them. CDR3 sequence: CASSSYQNEQFF. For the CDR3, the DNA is TGTGCCAGCAGCTCTTACCAGAATGAGCAGTTCTTC.

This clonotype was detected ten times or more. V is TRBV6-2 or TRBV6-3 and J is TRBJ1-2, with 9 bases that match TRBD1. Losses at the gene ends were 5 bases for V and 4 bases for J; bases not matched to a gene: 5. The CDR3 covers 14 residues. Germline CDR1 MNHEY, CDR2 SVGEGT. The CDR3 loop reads CASSPGQGSYGYTF. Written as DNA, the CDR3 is TGTGCCAGCAGTCCGGGACAGGGAAGCTATGGCTACACCTTC.

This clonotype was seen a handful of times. The CDR3 coding sequence is TGTGCCGCCAACCAGGGGGGTAGCCAAGAGACCCAGTACTTC. It codes for CAANQGGSQETQYF. The V gene is TRBV10-3, the J gene TRBJ2-5, with D possibly TRBD1 on 7 matching bases. Germline values: CDR1 ENHRY, CDR2 SYGVKD. V dropped 11 bases and J dropped 1 base, with 17 bases sitting between them. This CDR3 is 14 amino acids long.

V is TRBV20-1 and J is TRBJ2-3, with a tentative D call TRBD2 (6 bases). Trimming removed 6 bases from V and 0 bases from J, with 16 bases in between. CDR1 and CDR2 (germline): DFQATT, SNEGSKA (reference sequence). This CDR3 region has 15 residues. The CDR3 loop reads CSAQRAGISTDTQYF. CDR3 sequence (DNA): TGCAGTGCCCAACGGGCGGGGATTAGCACAGATACGCAGTATTTT.

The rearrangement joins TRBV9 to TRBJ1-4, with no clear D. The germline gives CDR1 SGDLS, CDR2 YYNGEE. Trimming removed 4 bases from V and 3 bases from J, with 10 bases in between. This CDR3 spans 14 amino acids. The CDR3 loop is CASSLRASNEKLFF. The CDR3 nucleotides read TGTGCCAGCAGCCTCCGGGCCTCTAATGAAAAACTGTTTTTT.

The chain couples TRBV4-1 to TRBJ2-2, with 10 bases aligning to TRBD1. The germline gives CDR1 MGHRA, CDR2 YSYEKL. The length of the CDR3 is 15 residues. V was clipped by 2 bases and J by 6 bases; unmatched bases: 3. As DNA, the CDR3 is TGCGCCAGCAGCCAAACCGGGACAGGGGCCGGGGAGCTGTTTTTT. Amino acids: CASSQTGTGAGELFF.

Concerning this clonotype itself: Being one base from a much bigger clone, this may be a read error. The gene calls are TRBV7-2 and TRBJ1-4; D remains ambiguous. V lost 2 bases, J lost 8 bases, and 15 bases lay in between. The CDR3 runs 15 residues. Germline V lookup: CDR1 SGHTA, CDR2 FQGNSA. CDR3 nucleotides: TGTGCCAGCAGCTTATTGCCTCGGGCGGCGGAAAAACTGTTTTTT. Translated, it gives CASSLLPRAAEKLFF.

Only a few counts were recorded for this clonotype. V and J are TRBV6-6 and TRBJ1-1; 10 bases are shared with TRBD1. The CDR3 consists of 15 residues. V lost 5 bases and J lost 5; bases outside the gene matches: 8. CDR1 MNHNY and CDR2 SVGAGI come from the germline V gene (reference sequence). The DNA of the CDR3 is TGTGCCAGCAGTACCGCGACAGGGGGCCCGACTGAAGCTTTCTTT. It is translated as CASSTATGGPTEAFF.

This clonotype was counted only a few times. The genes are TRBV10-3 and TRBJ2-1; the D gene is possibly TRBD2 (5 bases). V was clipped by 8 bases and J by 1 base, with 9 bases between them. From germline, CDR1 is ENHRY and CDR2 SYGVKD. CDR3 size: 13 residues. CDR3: CAIGTSSYNEQFF. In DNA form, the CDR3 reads TGTGCCATCGGAACTAGTTCCTACAATGAGCAGTTCTTC.

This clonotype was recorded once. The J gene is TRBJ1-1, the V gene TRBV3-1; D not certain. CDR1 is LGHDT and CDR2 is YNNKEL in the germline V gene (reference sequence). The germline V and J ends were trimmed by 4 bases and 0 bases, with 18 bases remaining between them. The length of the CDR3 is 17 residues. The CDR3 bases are TGTGCCAGCAGCCCAACAGCCGGAACGGTCCTGAACACTGAAGCTTTCTTT. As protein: CASSPTAGTVLNTEAFF.

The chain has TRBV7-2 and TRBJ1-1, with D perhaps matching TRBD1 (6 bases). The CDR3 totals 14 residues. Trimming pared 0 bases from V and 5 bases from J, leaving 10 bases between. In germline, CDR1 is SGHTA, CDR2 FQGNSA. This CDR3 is CASSLAWGQTEAFF. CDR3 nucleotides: TGTGCCAGCAGCTTAGCGTGGGGGCAGACTGAAGCTTTCTTT.

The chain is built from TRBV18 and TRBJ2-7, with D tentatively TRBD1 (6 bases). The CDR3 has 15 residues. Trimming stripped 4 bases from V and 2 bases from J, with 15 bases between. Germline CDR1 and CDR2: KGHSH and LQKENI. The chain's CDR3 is CASSRLDRPPYEQYF. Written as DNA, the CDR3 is TGTGCCAGCTCACGCCTAGACAGGCCCCCCTACGAGCAGTACTTC.

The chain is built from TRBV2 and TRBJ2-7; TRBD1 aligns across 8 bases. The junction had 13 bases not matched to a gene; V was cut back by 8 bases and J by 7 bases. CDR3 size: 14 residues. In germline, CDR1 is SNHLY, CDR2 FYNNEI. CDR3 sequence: CASLGPGGRIEQYF. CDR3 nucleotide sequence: TGTGCCAGCCTTGGGCCAGGGGGCAGGATTGAGCAGTACTTC.

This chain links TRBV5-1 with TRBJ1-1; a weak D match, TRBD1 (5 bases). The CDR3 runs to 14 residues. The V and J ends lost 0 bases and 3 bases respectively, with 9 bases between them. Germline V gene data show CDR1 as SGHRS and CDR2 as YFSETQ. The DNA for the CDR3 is TGCGCCAGCAGCTTGGGGGGGTATGACACTGAAGCTTTCTTT. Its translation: CASSLGGYDTEAFF. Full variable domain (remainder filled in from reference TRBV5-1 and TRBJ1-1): KAGVTQTPRYLIKTRGQQVTLSCSPISGHRSVSWYQQTPGQGLQFLFEYFSETQRNKGNFPGRFSGRQFSNSRSEMNVSTLELGDSALYLCASSLGGYDTEAFFGQGTRLTVV.

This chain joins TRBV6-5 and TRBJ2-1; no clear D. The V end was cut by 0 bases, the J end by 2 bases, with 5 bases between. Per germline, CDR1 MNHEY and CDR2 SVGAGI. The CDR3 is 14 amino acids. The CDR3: CASSYSRPYNEQFF. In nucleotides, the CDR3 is TGTGCCAGCAGTTACTCGAGACCCTACAATGAGCAGTTCTTC.

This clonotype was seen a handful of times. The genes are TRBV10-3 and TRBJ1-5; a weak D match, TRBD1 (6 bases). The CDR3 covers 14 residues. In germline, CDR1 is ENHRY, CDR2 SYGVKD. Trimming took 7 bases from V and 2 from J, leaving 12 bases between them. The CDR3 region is CAIKDSMGNQPQHF. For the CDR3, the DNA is TGTGCCATCAAGGACAGTATGGGCAATCAGCCCCAGCATTTT.

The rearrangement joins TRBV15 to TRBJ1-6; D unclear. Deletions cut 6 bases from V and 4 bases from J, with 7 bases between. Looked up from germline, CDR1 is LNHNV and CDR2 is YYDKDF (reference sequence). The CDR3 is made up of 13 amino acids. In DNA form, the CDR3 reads TGTGCCACCAGTTTCGGTTATAATTCACCCCTCCACTTT. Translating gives CATSFGYNSPLHF.

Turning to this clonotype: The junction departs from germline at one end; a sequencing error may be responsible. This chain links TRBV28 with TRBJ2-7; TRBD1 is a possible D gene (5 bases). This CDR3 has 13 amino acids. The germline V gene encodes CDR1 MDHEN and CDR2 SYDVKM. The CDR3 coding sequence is TGTGTCAGCAGTCCAGGGATCCCCTACGAGCAGTACTTC. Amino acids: CVSSPGIPYEQYF.

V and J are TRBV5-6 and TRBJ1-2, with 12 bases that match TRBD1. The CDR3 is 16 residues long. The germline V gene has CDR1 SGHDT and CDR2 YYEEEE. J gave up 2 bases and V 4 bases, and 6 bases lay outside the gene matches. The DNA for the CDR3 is TGTGCCAGCAGCCGGGGACAGGGGGCTTCCAACTATGGCTACACCTTC. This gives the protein CASSRGQGASNYGYTF.

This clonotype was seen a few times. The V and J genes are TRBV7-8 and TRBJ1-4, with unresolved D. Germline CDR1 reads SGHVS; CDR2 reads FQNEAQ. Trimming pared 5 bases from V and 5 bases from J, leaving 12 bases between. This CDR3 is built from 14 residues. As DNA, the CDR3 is TGTGCCAGCAGCGTCCACAGCCTAAATGAAAAACTGTTTTTT. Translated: CASSVHSLNEKLFF.

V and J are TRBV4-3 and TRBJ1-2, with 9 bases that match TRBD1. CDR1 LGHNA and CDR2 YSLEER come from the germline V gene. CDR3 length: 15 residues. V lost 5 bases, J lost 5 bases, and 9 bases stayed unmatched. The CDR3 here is CASSTLQGATYGYTF. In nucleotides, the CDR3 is TGCGCCAGCAGCACACTACAGGGGGCGACGTATGGCTACACCTTC.

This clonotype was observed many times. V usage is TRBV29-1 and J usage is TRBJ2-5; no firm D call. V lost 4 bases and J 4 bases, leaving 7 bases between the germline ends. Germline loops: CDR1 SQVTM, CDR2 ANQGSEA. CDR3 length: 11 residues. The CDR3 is CSVVLGETQYF. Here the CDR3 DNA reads TGCAGCGTTGTGTTGGGAGAGACCCAGTACTTC.

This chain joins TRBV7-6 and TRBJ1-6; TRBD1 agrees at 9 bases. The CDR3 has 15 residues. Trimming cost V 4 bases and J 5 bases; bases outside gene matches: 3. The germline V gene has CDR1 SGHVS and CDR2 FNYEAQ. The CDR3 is CASSSRDRDNSPLHF. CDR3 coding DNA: TGTGCCAGCAGCTCCCGGGACAGGGATAATTCACCCCTCCACTTT. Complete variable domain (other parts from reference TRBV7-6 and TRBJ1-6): GAGVSQSPRYKVTKRGQDVALRCDPISGHVSLYWYRQALGQGPEFLTYFNYEAQQDKSGLPNDRFSAERPEGSISTLTIQRTEQRDSAMYRCASSSRDRDNSPLHFGNGTRLTVT.

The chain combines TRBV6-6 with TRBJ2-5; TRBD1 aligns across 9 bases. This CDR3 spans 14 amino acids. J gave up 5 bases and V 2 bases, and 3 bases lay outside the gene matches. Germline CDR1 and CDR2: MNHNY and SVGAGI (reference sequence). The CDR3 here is CASSYHRGPETQYF. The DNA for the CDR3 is TGTGCCAGCAGTTACCACAGGGGGCCTGAGACCCAGTACTTC.

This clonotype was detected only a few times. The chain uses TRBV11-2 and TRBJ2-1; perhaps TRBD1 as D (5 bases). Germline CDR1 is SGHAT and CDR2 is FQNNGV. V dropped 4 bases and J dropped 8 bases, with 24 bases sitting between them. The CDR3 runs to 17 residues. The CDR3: CASSSPGFPLLRDEQFF. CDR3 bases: TGTGCCAGCAGCTCTCCAGGGTTTCCTCTACTAAGGGATGAGCAGTTCTTC.

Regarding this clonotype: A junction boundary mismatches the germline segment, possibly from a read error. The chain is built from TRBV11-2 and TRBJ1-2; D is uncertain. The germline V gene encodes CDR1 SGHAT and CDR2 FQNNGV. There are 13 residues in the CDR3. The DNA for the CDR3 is TGTGCCAGCAGCTTACGGCCCCCGGTGGGCTGCACCTTC. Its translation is CASSLRPPVGCTF.

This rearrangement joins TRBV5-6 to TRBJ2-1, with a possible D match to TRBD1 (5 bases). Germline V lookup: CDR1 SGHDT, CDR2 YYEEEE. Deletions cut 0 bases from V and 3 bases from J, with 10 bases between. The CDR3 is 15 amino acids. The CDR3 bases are TGTGCCAGCAGCTTGGATACAGGTGTCTACAATGAGCAGTTCTTC. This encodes CASSLDTGVYNEQFF. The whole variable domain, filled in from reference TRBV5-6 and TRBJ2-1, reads DAGVTQSPTHLIKTRGQQVTLRCSPKSGHDTVSWYQQALGQGPQFIFQYYEEEERQRGNFPDRFSGHQFPNYSSELNVNALLLGDSALYLCASSLDTGVYNEQFFGPGTRLTVL.

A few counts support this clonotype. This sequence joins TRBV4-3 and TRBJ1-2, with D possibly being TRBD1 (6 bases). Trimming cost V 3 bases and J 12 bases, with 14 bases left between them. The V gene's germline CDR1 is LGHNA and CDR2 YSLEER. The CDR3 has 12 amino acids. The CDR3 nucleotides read TGCGCCAGCAGCCACCGGGACAAGGGCCACACCTTC. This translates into CASSHRDKGHTF.

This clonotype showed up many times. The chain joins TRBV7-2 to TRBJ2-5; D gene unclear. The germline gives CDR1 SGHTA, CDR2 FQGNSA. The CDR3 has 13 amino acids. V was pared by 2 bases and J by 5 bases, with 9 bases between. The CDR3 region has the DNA TGTGCCAGCAGCTTATTTCGTGGTGAGACCCAGTACTTC. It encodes CASSLFRGETQYF.

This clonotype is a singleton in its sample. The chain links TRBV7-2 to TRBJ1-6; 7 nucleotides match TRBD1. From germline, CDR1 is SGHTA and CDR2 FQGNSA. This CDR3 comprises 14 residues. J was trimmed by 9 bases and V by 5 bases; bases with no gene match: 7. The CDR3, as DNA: TGTGCCAGCAGCATAACAGGGGAGCGTTCACCCCTCCACTTT. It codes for CASSITGERSPLHF.

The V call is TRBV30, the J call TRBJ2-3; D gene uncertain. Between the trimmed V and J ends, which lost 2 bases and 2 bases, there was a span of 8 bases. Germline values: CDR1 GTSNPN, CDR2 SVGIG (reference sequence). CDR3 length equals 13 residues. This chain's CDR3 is CAWSLVVTDTQYF. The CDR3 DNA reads TGTGCCTGGAGTCTCGTAGTCACAGATACGCAGTATTTT.

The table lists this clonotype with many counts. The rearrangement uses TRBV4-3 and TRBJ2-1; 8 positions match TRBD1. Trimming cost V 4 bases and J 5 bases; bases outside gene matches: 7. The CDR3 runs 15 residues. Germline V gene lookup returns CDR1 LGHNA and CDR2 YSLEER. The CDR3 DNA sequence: TGCGCCAGCAGCCCCGGGACAGGAGGGGACAATGAGCAGTTCTTC. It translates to CASSPGTGGDNEQFF.